Below are 10 T cell receptor beta chains sequenced from a single sample in a study of T cell changes during pregnancy in multiple sclerosis. Sequenced by immunoSEQ multiplex PCR; TCRdb stores in-frame clones only, minus some. The data contain 75,000 to 95,000 clones, roughly 93% of them singletons. The source was peripheral blood, collected in the second trimester of pregnancy. The origin of the receptors is a female donor with multiple sclerosis, enrolled in a pregnancy study.

The CDR3 nucleotides are TGTGCCTGGAGGCGCTATTACAATGAGCAGTTCTTC. Its translation is CAWRRYYNEQFF. The V gene is TRBV30, the J gene TRBJ2-1; D not resolved. Germline CDR1 is GTSNPN and CDR2 is SVGIG (reference sequence). V lost 3 bases and J 4 bases, leaving 7 bases between the germline ends. The CDR3 totals 12 residues.

The chain is built from TRBV5-1 and TRBJ1-1; D is undetermined. The V end lost 0 bases, the J end lost 1 base, and 4 bases lay between the germline ends. CDR3 size: 13 residues. Per germline, CDR1 SGHRS and CDR2 YFSETQ. CDR3 sequence: CASSLAGNTEAFF. DNA of the CDR3: TGCGCCAGCAGCTTGGCCGGGAACACTGAAGCTTTCTTT.

About this clone: An end of the junction does not agree with germline; a read error may underlie this. The CDR3 sequence: CASSLGLARELFF. CDR3 in DNA: TGTGCTAGCAGCTTGGGCCTTGCCAGGGAGCTGTTTTTT. V usage is TRBV7-7 and J usage is TRBJ2-2; D not certain. This CDR3 contains 13 residues. Germline V gene data show CDR1 as SSHAT and CDR2 as FNYEAQ (reference sequence). The full variable domain, completed using reference TRBV7-7 and TRBJ2-2, is GAGVSQSPRYKVTKRGQDVTLRCDPISSHATLYWYQQALGQGPEFLTYFNYEAQPDKSGLPSDRFSAERPEGSISTLTIQRTEQRDSAMYRCASSLGLARELFFGEGSRLTVL.

This clone was seen just once. The chain employs TRBV11-2 and TRBJ2-3; 10 nucleotides line up with TRBD2. Germline values: CDR1 SGHAT, CDR2 FQNNGV. J was trimmed by 2 bases and V by 7 bases; bases with no gene match: 12. This CDR3 is built from 17 residues. CDR3 nucleotides: TGTGCCAGCATTTCTAGCGGGGGAGCTCCTATCACAGATACGCAGTATTTT. Its translation is CASISSGGAPITDTQYF.

There are a few counts of this clone. The DNA for the CDR3 is TGTGCCTGGGGAGACAGGAACACTGAAGCTTTCTTT. Amino acids: CAWGDRNTEAFF. The J gene is TRBJ1-1, the V gene TRBV30; weak D call: TRBD1 (5 bases). The germline gives CDR1 GTSNPN, CDR2 SVGIG (reference sequence). V lost 5 bases, J lost 1 base, and 8 bases lay in between. The CDR3 is 12 residues long.

This chain links TRBV9 with TRBJ2-5; TRBD1 is a possible D gene (7 bases). The CDR3 spans 14 residues. With 4 bases removed from V and 5 bases from J, the gap between germline ends came to 15 bases. The germline CDR1 and CDR2 sequences are SGDLS and YYNGEE. CDR3 DNA: TGTGCCAGCAGCCCCAGGGGGAGCGGGGAGACCCAGTACTTC. It specifies CASSPRGSGETQYF.

As for this clone: At one end, the junction sequence differs from germline, possibly due to a read error. V gene TRBV7-7 combines with J gene TRBJ2-1, with 7 positions matching TRBD1. CDR3 length equals 13 residues. Looked up from germline, CDR1 is SSHAT and CDR2 is FNYEAQ (reference sequence). In DNA form, the CDR3 reads TGTGCTAGCAGCCTTGGGACAGACAATGAGCAGTTCTTC. Its protein product is CASSLGTDNEQFF.

The V and J genes are TRBV10-3 and TRBJ1-5, with no clear D. Per the germline V gene, CDR1 is ENHRY and CDR2 is SYGVKD. Trimming took 3 bases from V and 7 from J, leaving 7 bases between them. The CDR3 runs to 12 residues. The CDR3 DNA is TGTGCCATCAGTGATCCGGGACAGCCCCAGCATTTT. Its translation: CAISDPGQPQHF.

The chain has TRBV27 and TRBJ1-2, with TRBD1 as a possible D gene (6 bases). Looked up from germline, CDR1 is MNHEY and CDR2 is SMNVEV (reference sequence). The CDR3 has 16 amino acids. Trimming pared 7 bases from V and 3 bases from J, leaving 21 bases between. The CDR3 bases are TGTGCCAGCAAGGGGATCCAGGGGTTAACCGACTATGGCTACACCTTC. Encoded protein: CASKGIQGLTDYGYTF.

This chain uses TRBV19 with TRBJ1-1, with a tentative D call TRBD1 (5 bases). The CDR3 sequence is 14 residues long. Germline values: CDR1 LNHDA, CDR2 SQIVND (reference sequence). V lost 6 bases to trimming and J lost 1 base, with 12 bases between them. The CDR3 is CASSTRQKNTEAFF. Here the CDR3 DNA reads TGTGCCAGTAGCACACGACAGAAGAACACTGAAGCTTTCTTT.